This T cell receptor (beta chain) emerged from a study of shared clonotypes between healthy human individuals. The germline CDR1 and CDR2 sequences are LNHDA and SQIVND (reference sequence). The CDR3 loop spans 13 amino acids. Trimming removed 1 base from V and 5 bases from J, with 8 bases in between. Several immunoSEQ plates received, in even portions, the genomic DNA of each subset. Assay used: immunoSEQ multiplex PCR; TCRdb lists only in-frame clones, some missing. In the table there are approximately 180,000 clones, approximately 95% of which are singletons. Notes on the study in general: Clonotype sharing across a handful of donors was observed for about 5.2% of naive CD4 clonotypes. Although depth was large, rarefaction showed that sequencing of the sorted subsets was incomplete.

Worth noting for this clone: What it recognizes is unknown.

Naive CD4+ cells were CD45RA-selected; the remaining cells were memory. This clonotype originated in a woman in her 30s in good health. The chain links TRBV19 to TRBJ1-1; no firm D call. The material sequenced was naive CD4+ T cells sorted from blood. Subset specified: CD45RA+ positively selected. CDR3 protein: CASSIVTSTEAFF. DNA of the CDR3: TGTGCCAGTAGTATAGTTACAAGTACTGAAGCTTTCTTT.